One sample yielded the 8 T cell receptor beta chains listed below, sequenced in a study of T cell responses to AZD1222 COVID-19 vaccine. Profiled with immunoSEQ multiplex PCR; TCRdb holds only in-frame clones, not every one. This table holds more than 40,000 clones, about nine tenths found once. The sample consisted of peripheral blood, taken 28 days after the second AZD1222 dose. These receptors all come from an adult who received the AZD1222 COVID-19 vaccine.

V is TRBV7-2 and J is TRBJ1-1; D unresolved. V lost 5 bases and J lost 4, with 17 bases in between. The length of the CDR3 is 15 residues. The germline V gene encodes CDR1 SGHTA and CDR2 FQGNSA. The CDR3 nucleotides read TGTGCCAGCAGCCCTTCGGAACAGCCTTTCACTGAAGCTTTCTTT. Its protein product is CASSPSEQPFTEAFF.

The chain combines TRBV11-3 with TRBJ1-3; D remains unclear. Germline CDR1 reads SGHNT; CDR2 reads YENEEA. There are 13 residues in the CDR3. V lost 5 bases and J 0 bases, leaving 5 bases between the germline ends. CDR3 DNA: TGTGCCAGCAGCCGAAACTCTGGAAACACCATATATTTT. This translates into CASSRNSGNTIYF. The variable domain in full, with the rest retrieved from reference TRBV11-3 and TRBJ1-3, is EAGVVQSPRYKIIEKKQPVAFWCNPISGHNTLYWYLQNLGQGPELLIRYENEEAVDDSQLPKDRFSAERLKGVDSTLKIQPAELGDSAVYLCASSRNSGNTIYFGEGSWLTVV.

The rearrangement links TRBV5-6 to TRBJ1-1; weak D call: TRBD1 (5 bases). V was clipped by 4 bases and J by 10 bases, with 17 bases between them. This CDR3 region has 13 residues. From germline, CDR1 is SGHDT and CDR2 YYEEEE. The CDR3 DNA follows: TGTGCCAGCAGCCTCCCGGCGGGGCGAGGAGCTTTCTTT. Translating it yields CASSLPAGRGAFF.

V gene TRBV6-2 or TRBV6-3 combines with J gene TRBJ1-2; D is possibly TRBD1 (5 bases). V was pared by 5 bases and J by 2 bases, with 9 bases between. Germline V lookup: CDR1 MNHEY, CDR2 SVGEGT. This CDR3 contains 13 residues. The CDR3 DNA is TGTGCCAGCAGTGACGGGACGAACTATGGCTACACCTTC. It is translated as CASSDGTNYGYTF.

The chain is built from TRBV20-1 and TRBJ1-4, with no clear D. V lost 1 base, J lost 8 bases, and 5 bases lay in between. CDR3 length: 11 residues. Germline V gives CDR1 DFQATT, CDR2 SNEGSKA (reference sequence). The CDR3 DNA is TGCAGTGCTAGAGGGAGCGAAAAACTGTTTTTT. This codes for CSARGSEKLFF.

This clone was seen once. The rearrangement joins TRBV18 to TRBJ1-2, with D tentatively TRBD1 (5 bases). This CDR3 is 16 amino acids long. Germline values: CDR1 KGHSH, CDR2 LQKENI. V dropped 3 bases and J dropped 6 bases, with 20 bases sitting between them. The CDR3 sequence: CASSPLQASEINGYTF. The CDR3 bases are TGTGCCAGCTCACCTTTACAGGCATCTGAGATTAATGGCTACACCTTC.

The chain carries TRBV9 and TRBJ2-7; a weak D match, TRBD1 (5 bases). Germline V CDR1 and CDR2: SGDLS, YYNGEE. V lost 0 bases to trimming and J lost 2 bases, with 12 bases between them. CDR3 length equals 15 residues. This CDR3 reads CASSVGQGIPYEQYF. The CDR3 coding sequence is TGTGCCAGCAGCGTAGGGCAGGGTATCCCCTACGAGCAGTACTTC.

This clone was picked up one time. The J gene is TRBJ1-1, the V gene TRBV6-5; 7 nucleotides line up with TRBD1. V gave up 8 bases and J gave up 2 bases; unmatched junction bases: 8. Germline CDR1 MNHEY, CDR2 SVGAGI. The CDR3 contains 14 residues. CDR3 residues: CASGPGTANTEAFF. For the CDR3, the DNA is TGTGCCAGCGGTCCCGGGACAGCAAACACTGAAGCTTTCTTT.